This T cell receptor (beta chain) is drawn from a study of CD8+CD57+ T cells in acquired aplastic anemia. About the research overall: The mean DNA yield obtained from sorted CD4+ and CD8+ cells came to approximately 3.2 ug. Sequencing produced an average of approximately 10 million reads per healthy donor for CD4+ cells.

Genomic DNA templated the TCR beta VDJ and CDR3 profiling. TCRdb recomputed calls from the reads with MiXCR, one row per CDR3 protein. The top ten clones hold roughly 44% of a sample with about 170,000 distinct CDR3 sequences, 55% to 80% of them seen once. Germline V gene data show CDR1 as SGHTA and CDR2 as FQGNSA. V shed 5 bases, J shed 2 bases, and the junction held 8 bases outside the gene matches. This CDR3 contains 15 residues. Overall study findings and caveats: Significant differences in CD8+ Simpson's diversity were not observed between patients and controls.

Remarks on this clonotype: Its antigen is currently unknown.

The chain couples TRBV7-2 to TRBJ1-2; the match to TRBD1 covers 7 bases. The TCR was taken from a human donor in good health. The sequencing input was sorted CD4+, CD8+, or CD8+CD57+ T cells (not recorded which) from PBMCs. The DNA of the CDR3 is TGTGCCAGCAGCCCAGAGGGACAGAGAAACTATGGCTACACCTTC. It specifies CASSPEGQRNYGYTF.